Listed below are T cell receptor beta chains from one sample, sequenced in a study of T cell responses to AZD1222 COVID-19 vaccine. Generated by immunoSEQ multiplex PCR, the TCRdb table keeps only in-frame clones and is missing some. The data contain tens of thousands of clones, 60% to 80% of them singletons. The specimen was peripheral blood, collected 28 days after the second AZD1222 dose. The source is an adult who received the AZD1222 COVID-19 vaccine. Each CDR3 is given with its conserved first and last residue. A D gene is named only where the DNA matches it firmly. Expanded clones are given a class, and other clones once, few, many or no size at all.

j_call clone_size d_call v_call cdr3_nt cdr3_aa
TRBJ2-3 - - TRBV7-9 TGTGCCAGCAGCTCGACAGATACGCAGTATTTT CASSSTDTQYF
TRBJ1-3 - - TRBV7-2 TGTGCCAGCAGCTTAGTAGGGGCTGGTGGAAACACCATATATTTT CASSLVGAGGNTIYF
TRBJ1-1 - - TRBV28 TGTGCCAGCAGTCCTCAGGGTAGTGCTTTCTTT CASSPQGSAFF
TRBJ1-1 - - TRBV10-3 TGTGCCATCAGCGGTCGGGGGAGTACTGAAGCTTTCTTT CAISGRGSTEAFF
TRBJ2-1 - TRBD2 TRBV5-4 TGTGCCAGCAGCTTGGTAGTGGGGGGGACGGGCGAGCAGTTCTTC CASSLVVGGTGEQFF
TRBJ1-2 - - TRBV5-6 TGTGCCAGCAGGCGGGCTAGGGGTGTCAGCTATGGCTACACCTTC CASRRARGVSYGYTF
TRBJ1-5 - - TRBV5-5 TGTGCCAGCAGCTTGGCCGGGCAGTCCAATCAGCCCCAGCATTTT CASSLAGQSNQPQHF
TRBJ2-2 once TRBD2 TRBV2 TGTGCCAGTTTTGGCGGGGGGGCCGCCGGGGAGCTGTTTTTT CASFGGGAAGELFF
TRBJ1-1 - - TRBV28 TGTGCCAGCGGAAGACCTGGGGGTACCCCTGAAGCTTTCTTT CASGRPGGTPEAFF
TRBJ1-2 - - TRBV19 TGTGCCAGTAGTCTTACCGGGATCCCAGGAGGCGGCTACACCTTC CASSLTGIPGGGYTF
TRBJ1-4 - - TRBV4-1 TGCGCCAGCAGCCAAGAGCGATCCTCCGGGGAAAAACTGTTTTTT CASSQERSSGEKLFF
TRBJ2-2 few - TRBV11-2 TGTGCCAGCAGCCCCCGCTGGCGTTTAGGCACCGGGGAGCTGTTTTTT CASSPRWRLGTGELFF
TRBJ1-6 once - TRBV12-3/TRBV12-4 TGTGCCAGCAGCACCCTCAATTCACCCCTCCACTTT CASSTLNSPLHF
TRBJ2-2 - - TRBV11-2 TGTGCCAGCAGCAGACTGGGCGGGGAGCTGTTTTTT CASSRLGGELFF
TRBJ2-6 - - TRBV24-1 TGTGCCACCAGTGGGGCAGCGGGGGCCAACGTCCTGACTTTC CATSGAAGANVLTF
TRBJ2-1 - - TRBV11-3 TGTGCCAGCAGCTTAGGCAACTCAGGGGTTCGAGAGCAGTTCTTC CASSLGNSGVREQFF
TRBJ2-5 - TRBD1 TRBV7-8 TGTGCCAGCAGGAGGACAGGGGGCTTGGAGACCCAGTACTTC CASRRTGGLETQYF
TRBJ1-3 - TRBD1 TRBV6-5 TGTGCCAGCAGATTAACAGGGGCGGAAAACACCATATATTTT CASRLTGAENTIYF
TRBJ1-2 - - TRBV2 TGTGCCAGCAGTGAACGGGGATTGGGCACCTTC CASSERGLGTF
TRBJ2-1 - TRBD2 TRBV3-1/TRBV3-2 TGTGCCAGCGGGAGGGTAGGGAGGCAGTTCTTC CASGRVGRQFF
TRBJ2-3 once - TRBV7-9 TGTGCCAGCAGCCCGACCTTAGCGGACCTCGATACGCAGTATTTT CASSPTLADLDTQYF
TRBJ2-7 - - TRBV3-1/TRBV3-2 TGTGCCAGCAGTCCAAGGGGTCTCTCCTACGAGCAGTACTTC CASSPRGLSYEQYF
TRBJ1-1 - - TRBV20-1 TGCAGTGCTAGTTATAGGGCAGATGAAGCTTTCTTT CSASYRADEAFF
TRBJ2-3 - - TRBV5-4 TGTGCCAGCAGCTTAGACCCTAGCACAGATACGCAGTATTTT CASSLDPSTDTQYF
TRBJ2-3 - - TRBV5-1 TGCGCCAGCAGGCCAACCCAGCCCACAGATACGCAGTATTTT CASRPTQPTDTQYF
TRBJ1-1 few - TRBV7-9 TGTGCCAGCAGCTCGATGTCAGCAGGGAACACTGAAGCTTTCTTT CASSSMSAGNTEAFF
TRBJ1-5 - - TRBV27 TGTGCCAGCAGTTCCCTCAATCAGCCCCAGCATTTT CASSSLNQPQHF
TRBJ1-3 once TRBD1 TRBV28 TGTGCCAGCAGTGCGTCAACAGGGGTCGGAAACACCATATATTTT CASSASTGVGNTIYF
TRBJ2-1 - TRBD2 TRBV10-3 TGTGCCATCAGTGAGTCCCCTAGCGGGGTGGGGAATGAGCAGTTCTTC CAISESPSGVGNEQFF
TRBJ2-1 - TRBD1 TRBV12-3/TRBV12-4 TGTGCCAGCAGTTCACAGGGGTATGAGCAGTTCTTC CASSSQGYEQFF
TRBJ1-2 - - TRBV27 TGTGCCAGCAGTCTGGGACCGGGGGCCAATGGCTACACCTTC CASSLGPGANGYTF
TRBJ2-2 few - TRBV7-2 TGTGCCAGCAGCTTAGCCCGGGGCCCCACCGGGGAGCTGTTTTTT CASSLARGPTGELFF
TRBJ2-3 - - TRBV3-1/TRBV3-2 TGTGCCAGCAGCCAAGACAACTTCCTCACAGATACGCAGTATTTT CASSQDNFLTDTQYF
TRBJ2-1 once - TRBV28 TGTGCCAGCAGTTTCAGCTGGAGGGCCGGGTCCTACAATGAGCAGTTCTTC CASSFSWRAGSYNEQFF
TRBJ1-2 - TRBD1 TRBV2 TGTGCCAGCATTTCGGACAGGGCCCTGGGAGGCTACACCTTC CASISDRALGGYTF
TRBJ2-2 - - TRBV7-8 TGTGCCAGCAGCTTAGTTGGGGCCCCGAGGGGCGGGGAGCTGTTTTTT CASSLVGAPRGGELFF
TRBJ1-2 - - TRBV7-9 TGTGCCAGCACGGACCTGAACTATGGCTACACCTTC CASTDLNYGYTF
TRBJ2-5 - TRBD2 TRBV7-8 TGTGCCAGCAGCTTAATTGGGACTAGCGGGGGGGGTTCGAAGACCCAGTACTTC CASSLIGTSGGGSKTQYF
TRBJ2-1 - TRBD1 TRBV6-1 TGTGCCAGCCGTGGGGGAGCAGGGGGCTCCTACAATGAGCAGTTCTTC CASRGGAGGSYNEQFF
TRBJ2-5 - TRBD2 TRBV4-3 TGCGCCAGCACCATGGGGGGGAAACTAGTCCAAGAGACCCAGTACTTC CASTMGGKLVQETQYF
TRBJ2-2 few - TRBV11-2 TGTGCCAGCAGCTTAGATCAATCTAACACCGGGGAGCTGTTTTTT CASSLDQSNTGELFF
TRBJ1-1 - - TRBV5-4 TGTGCCAGCAGCTTGATGGGAGGCACTGAAGCTTTCTTT CASSLMGGTEAFF
TRBJ1-6 - - TRBV28 TGTGCCAGTTTGAACAGGGTCACCCCTTATTCACCCCTCCACTTT CASLNRVTPYSPLHF
TRBJ1-2 few TRBD1 TRBV7-2 TGTGCCAGCAGCGTCGGACAGGGGGCTGTCTATGGCTACACCTTC CASSVGQGAVYGYTF
TRBJ1-1 - TRBD1 TRBV5-1 TGCGCCAGCAGCTTGGTTAGGGGGCGGGAAGCTTTCTTT CASSLVRGREAFF
TRBJ2-5 - - TRBV18 TGTGCCAGCTCACCTCCGGGGCAAGAGACCCAGTACTTC CASSPPGQETQYF